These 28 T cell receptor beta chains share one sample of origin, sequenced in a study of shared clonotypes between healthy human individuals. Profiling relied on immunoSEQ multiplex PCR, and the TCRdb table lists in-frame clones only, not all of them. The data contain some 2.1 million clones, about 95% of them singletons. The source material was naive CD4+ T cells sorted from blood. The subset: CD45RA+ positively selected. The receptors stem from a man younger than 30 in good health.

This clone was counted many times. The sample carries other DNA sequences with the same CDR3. The CDR3: CASSLARSYEQYF. The CDR3 bases are TGTGCCAGCAGCTTGGCTCGTTCCTACGAGCAGTACTTC. The chain links TRBV5-6 to TRBJ2-7; D not resolved. This CDR3 has 13 amino acids. Germline values: CDR1 SGHDT, CDR2 YYEEEE. Trimming left V 0 bases short and J 1 base short, with 5 bases between.

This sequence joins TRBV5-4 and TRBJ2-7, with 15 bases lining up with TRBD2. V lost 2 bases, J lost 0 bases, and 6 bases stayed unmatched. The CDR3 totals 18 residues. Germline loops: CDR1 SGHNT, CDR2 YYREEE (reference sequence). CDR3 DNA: TGTGCCAGCAGCTTCCTAGGACTAGCGGGGGGGAGCTCCTACGAGCAGTACTTC. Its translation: CASSFLGLAGGSSYEQYF.

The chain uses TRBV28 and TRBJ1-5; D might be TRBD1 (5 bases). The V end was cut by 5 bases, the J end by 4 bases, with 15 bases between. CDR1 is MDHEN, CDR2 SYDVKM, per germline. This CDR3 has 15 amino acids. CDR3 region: CASSRSGIPNQPQHF. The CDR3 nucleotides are TGTGCCAGCAGTAGGTCAGGGATACCTAATCAGCCCCAGCATTTT.

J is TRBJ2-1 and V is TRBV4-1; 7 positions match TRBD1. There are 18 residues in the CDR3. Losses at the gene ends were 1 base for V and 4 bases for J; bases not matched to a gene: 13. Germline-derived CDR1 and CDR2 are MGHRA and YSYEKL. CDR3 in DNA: TGCGCCAGCAGCCAAGTTAGTTCCAGGGGGAAAGTATACAATGAGCAGTTCTTC. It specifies CASSQVSSRGKVYNEQFF.

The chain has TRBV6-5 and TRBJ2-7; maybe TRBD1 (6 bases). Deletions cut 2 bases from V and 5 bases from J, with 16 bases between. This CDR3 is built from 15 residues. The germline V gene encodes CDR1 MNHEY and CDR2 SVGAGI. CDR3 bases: TGTGCCAGCAGTTACGGTACAGGGAATTGGAACGAGCAGTACTTC. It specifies CASSYGTGNWNEQYF.

The CDR3 region is CASSSGQAEGKLFF. The CDR3 DNA sequence: TGTGCCAGCAGTTCCGGACAGGCGGAAGGAAAACTGTTTTTT. This rearrangement joins TRBV28 to TRBJ1-4, with 7 bases identical to TRBD1. The germline CDR1 and CDR2 sequences are MDHEN and SYDVKM. The CDR3 has 14 amino acids. J gave up 10 bases and V 4 bases, and 9 bases lay outside the gene matches.

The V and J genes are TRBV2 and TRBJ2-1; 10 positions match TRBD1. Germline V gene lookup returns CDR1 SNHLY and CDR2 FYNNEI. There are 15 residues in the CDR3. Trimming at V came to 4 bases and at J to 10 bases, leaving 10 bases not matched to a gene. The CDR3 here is CASSARQGAGSEQFF. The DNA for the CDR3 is TGTGCCAGCAGTGCCCGACAGGGGGCGGGATCGGAGCAGTTCTTC.

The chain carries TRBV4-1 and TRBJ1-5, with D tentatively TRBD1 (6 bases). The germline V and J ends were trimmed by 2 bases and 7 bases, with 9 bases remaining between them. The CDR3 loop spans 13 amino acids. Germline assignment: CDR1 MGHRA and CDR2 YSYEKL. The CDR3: CASSQSGVQPQHF. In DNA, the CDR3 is TGCGCCAGCAGCCAATCAGGGGTCCAGCCCCAGCATTTT.

The CDR3 nucleotides read TGCGCCAGCAGCCATCTAGCGGGAGGGGAGCGCGAGCAGTACTTC. Amino acid sequence: CASSHLAGGEREQYF. The chain uses TRBV4-1 and TRBJ2-7; TRBD2 matches at 12 bases. The CDR3 has 15 amino acids. J gave up 6 bases and V 3 bases, and 6 bases lay outside the gene matches. The V gene's germline CDR1 is MGHRA and CDR2 YSYEKL.

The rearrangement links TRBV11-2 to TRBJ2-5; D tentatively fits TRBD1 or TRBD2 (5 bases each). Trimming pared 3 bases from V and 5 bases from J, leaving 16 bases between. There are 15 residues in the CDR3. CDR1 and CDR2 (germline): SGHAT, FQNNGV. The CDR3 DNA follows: TGTGCCAGCAGCTTGGGGCTTACTAGGGATGAGACCCAGTACTTC. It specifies CASSLGLTRDETQYF.

As DNA, the CDR3 is TGTGCCAGCAGCCCAACAGGGCTGGGCGGGGAGCTGTTTTTT. This gives the protein CASSPTGLGGELFF. J is TRBJ2-2 and V is TRBV7-2; TRBD1 might be the D (6 bases). Trimming removed 5 bases from V and 7 bases from J, with 14 bases in between. This CDR3 spans 14 amino acids. Germline CDR1 SGHTA, CDR2 FQGNSA.

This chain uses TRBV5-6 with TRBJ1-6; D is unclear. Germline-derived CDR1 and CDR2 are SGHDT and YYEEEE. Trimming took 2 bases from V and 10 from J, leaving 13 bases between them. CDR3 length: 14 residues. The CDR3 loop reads CASSFFQVRSPLHF. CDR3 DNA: TGTGCCAGCAGCTTTTTCCAGGTTCGGTCACCCCTCCACTTT. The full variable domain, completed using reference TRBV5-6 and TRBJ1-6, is DAGVTQSPTHLIKTRGQQVTLRCSPKSGHDTVSWYQQALGQGPQFIFQYYEEEERQRGNFPDRFSGHQFPNYSSELNVNALLLGDSALYLCASSFFQVRSPLHFGNGTRLTVT.

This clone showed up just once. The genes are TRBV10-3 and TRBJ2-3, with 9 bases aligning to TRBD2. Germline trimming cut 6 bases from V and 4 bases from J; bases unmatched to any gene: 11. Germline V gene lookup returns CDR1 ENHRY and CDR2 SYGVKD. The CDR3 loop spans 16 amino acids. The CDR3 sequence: CAIRTGAGGPADTQYF. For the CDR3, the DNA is TGTGCCATCAGGACGGGGGCGGGAGGGCCCGCAGATACGCAGTATTTT.

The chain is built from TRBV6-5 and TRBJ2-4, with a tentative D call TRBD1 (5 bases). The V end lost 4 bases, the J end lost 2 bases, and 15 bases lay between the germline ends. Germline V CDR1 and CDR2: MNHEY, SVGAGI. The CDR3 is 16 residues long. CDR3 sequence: CASSSSTGRPKNIQYF. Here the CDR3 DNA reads TGTGCCAGCAGTTCCTCCACAGGTCGCCCCAAAAACATTCAGTACTTC.

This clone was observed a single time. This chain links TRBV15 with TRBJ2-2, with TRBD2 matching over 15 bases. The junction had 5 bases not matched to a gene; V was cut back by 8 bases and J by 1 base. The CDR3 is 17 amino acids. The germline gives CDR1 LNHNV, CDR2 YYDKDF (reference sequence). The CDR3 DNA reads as TGTGCCACCGGGACTAGCGGGAGGTGGAGGAACACCGGGGAGCTGTTTTTT. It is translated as CATGTSGRWRNTGELFF.

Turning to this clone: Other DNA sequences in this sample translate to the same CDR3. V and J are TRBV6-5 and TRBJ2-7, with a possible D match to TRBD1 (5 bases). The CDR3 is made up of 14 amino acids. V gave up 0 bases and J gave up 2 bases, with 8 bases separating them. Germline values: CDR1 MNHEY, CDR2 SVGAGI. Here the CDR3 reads CASSYSADTYEQYF. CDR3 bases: TGTGCCAGCAGTTACTCGGCGGACACCTACGAGCAGTACTTC.

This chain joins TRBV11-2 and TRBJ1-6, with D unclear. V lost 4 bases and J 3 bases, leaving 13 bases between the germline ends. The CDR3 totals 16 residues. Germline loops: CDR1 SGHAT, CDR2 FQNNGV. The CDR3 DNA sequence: TGTGCCAGCAGCTCCCGGGGAGGTGGCTATAATTCACCCCTCCACTTT. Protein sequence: CASSSRGGGYNSPLHF.

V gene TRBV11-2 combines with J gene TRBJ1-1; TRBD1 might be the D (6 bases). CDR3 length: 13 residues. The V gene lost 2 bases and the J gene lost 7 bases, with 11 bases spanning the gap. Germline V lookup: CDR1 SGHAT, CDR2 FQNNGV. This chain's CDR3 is CASSLKGGGEAFF. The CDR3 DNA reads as TGTGCCAGCAGCTTAAAAGGGGGTGGTGAAGCTTTCTTT. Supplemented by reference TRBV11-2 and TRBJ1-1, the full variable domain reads EAGVAQSPRYKIIEKRQSVAFWCNPISGHATLYWYQQILGQGPKLLIQFQNNGVVDDSQLPKDRFSAERLKGVDSTLKIQPAKLEDSAVYLCASSLKGGGEAFFGQGTRLTVV.

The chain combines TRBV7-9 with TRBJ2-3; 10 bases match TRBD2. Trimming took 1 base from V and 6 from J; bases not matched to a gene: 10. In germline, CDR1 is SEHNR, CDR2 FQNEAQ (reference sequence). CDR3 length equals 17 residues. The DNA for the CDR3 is TGTGCCAGCAGCTTAGGGTCGCTAGCGGGAGCTTCGGATACGCAGTATTTT. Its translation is CASSLGSLAGASDTQYF.

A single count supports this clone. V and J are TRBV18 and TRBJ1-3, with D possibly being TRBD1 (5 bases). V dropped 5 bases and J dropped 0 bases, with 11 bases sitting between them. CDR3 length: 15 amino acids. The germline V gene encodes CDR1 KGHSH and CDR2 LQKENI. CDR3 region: CASSAQGSSGNTIYF. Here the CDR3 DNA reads TGTGCCAGCTCAGCCCAGGGATCCTCTGGAAACACCATATATTTT. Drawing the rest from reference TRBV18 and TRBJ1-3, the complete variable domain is NAGVMQNPRHLVRRRGQEARLRCSPMKGHSHVYWYRQLPEEGLKFMVYLQKENIIDESGMPKERFSAEFPKEGPSILRIQQVVRGDSAAYFCASSAQGSSGNTIYFGEGSWLTVV.

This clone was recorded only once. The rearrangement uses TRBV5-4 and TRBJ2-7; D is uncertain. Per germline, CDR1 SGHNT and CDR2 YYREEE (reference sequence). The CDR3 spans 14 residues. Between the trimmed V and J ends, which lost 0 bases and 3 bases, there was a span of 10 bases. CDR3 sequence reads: CASSLDGVFYEQYF. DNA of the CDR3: TGTGCCAGCAGCTTGGACGGAGTTTTCTACGAGCAGTACTTC.

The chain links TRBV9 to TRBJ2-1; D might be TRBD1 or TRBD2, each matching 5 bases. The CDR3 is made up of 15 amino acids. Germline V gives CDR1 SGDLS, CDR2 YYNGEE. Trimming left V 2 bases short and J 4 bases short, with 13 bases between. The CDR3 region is CASSVGELLYNEQFF. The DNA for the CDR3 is TGTGCCAGCAGCGTGGGGGAGTTACTATACAATGAGCAGTTCTTC.

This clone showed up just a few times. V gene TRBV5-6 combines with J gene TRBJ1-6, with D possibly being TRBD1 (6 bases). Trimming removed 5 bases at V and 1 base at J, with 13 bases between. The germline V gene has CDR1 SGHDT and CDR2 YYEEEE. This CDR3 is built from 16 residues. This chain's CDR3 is CASSQYRESYNSPLHF. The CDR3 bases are TGTGCCAGCAGTCAGTACAGGGAATCCTATAATTCACCCCTCCACTTT.

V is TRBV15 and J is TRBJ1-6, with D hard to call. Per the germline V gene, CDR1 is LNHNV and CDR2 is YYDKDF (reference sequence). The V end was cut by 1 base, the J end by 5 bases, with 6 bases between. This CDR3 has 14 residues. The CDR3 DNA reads TGTGCCACCAGCAGAGCTAACGATAATTCACCCCTCCACTTT. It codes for CATSRANDNSPLHF.

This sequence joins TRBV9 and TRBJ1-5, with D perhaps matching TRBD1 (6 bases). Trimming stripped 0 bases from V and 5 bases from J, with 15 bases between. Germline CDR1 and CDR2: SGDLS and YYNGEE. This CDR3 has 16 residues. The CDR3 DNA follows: TGTGCCAGCAGCGTAGTGCTGGGGGCGCCGGATCAGCCCCAGCATTTT. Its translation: CASSVVLGAPDQPQHF.

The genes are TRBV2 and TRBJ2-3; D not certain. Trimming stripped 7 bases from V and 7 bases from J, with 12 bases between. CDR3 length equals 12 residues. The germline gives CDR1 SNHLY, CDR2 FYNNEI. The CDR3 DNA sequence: TGTGCCAGCACCCACGAAGCTAATACGCAGTATTTT. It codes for CASTHEANTQYF.

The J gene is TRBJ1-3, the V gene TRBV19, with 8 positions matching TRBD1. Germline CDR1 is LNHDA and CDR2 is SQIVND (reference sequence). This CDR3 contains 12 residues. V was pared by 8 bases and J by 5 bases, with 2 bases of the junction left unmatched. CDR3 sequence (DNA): TGTGCCAGTTCAGGGGGCCGAAACACCATATATTTT. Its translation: CASSGGRNTIYF.

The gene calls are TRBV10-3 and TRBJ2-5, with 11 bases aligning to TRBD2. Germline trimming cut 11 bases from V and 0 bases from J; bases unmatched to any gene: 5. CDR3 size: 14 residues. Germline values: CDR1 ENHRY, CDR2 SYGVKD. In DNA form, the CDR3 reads TGTGCCGCTACTAGCGGGGGCCACCAAGAGACCCAGTACTTC. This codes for CAATSGGHQETQYF.